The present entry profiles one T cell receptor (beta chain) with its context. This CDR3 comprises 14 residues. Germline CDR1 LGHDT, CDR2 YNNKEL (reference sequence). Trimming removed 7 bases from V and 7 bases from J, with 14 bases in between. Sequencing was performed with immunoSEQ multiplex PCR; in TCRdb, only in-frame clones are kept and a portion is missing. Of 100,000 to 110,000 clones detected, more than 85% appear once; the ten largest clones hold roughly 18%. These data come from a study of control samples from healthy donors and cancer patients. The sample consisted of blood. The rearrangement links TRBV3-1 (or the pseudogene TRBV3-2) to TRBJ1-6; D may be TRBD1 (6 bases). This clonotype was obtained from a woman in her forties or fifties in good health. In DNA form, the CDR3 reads TGTGCCAGCAACCTAAGACAGGCCAATTCACCCCTCCACTTT. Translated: CASNLRQANSPLHF.